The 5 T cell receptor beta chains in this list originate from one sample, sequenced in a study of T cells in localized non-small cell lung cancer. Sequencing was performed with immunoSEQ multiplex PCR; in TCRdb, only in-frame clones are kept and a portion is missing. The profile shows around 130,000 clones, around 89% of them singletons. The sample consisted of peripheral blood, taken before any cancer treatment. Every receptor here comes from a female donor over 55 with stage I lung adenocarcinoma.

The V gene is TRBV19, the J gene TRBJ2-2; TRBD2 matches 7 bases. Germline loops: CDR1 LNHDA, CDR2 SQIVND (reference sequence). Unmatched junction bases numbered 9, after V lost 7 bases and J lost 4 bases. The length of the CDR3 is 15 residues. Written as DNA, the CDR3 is TGTGCCAGTACGATAACGCGGGAGATCACCGGGGAGCTGTTTTTT. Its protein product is CASTITREITGELFF.

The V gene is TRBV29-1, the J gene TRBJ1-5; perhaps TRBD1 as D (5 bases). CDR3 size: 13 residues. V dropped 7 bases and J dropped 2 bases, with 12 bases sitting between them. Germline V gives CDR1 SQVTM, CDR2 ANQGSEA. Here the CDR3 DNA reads TGCAGCGCCGCAAGGGACCGCAATCAGCCCCAGCATTTT. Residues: CSAARDRNQPQHF. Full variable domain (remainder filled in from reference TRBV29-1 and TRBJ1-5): SAVISQKPSRDICQRGTSLTIQCQVDSQVTMMFWYRQQPGQSLTLIATANQGSEATYESGFVIDKFPISRPNLTFSTLTVSNMSPEDSSIYLCSAARDRNQPQHFGDGTRLSIL.

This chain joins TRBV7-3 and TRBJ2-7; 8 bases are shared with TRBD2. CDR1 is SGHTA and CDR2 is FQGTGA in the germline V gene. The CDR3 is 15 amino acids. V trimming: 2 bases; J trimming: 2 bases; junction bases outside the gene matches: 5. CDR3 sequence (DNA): TGTGCCAGCAGCTTATACCCAGCGGGAGCCTACGAGCAGTACTTC. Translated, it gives CASSLYPAGAYEQYF. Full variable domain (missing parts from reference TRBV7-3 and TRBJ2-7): GAGVSQTPSNKVTEKGKYVELRCDPISGHTALYWYRQSLGQGPEFLIYFQGTGAADDSGLPNDRFFAVRPEGSVSTLKIQRTERGDSAVYLCASSLYPAGAYEQYFGPGTRLTVT.

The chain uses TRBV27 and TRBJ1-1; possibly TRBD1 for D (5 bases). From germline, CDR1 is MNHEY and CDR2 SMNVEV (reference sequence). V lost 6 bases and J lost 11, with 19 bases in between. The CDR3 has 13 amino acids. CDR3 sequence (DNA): TGTGCCAGCAGCAATTGGGACCGGCTGATCGCTTTCTTT. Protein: CASSNWDRLIAFF.

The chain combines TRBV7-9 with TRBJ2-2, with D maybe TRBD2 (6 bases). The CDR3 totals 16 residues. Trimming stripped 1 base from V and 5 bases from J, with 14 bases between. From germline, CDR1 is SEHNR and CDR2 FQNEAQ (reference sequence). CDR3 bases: TGTGCCAGCAGCTTAGTCGGCGCGGGAAGGACCGGGGAGCTGTTTTTT. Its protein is CASSLVGAGRTGELFF.